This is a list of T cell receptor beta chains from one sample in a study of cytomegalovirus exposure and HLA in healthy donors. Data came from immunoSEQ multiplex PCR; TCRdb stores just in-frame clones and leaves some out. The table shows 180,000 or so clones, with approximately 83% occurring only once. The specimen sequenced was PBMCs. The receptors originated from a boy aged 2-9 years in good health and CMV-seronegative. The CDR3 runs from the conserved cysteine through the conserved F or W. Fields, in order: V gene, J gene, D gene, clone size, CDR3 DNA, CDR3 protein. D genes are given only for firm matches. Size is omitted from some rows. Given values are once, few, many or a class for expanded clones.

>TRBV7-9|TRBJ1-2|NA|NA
TGTGCCAGCAGCTTAGCGGGGGGATCGGGTCCATATGGCTACACCTTC
CASSLAGGSGPYGYTF
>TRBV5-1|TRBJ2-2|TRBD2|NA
TGCGCCAGCGGGATCGCGGGGGTCCCCGGGGAGCTGTTTTTT
CASGIAGVPGELFF
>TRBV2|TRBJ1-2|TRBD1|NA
TGTGCCAGCAGCCGGACAGGGGGAAATGGCTACACCTTC
CASSRTGGNGYTF
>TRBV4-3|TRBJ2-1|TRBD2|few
TGCGCCAGCAGCCATCGGCGGCCGGGGGGTGAGCAGTTCTTC
CASSHRRPGGEQFF
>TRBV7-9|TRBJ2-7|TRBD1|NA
TGTGCCAGCAGCCCGCCGGGGGGGACAGGGGGGTCCTACGAGCAGTACTTC
CASSPPGGTGGSYEQYF
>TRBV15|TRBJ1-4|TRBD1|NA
TGTGCCACCAGCATTGGGCAGGGGGCGGGTGAAAAACTGTTTTTT
CATSIGQGAGEKLFF
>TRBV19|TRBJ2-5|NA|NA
TGTGCCAGTAGTATCCGGACAGTGGGGTGGGAGACCCAGTACTTC
CASSIRTVGWETQYF
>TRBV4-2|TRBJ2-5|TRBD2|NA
TGTGCCAGCAGCCTCACTCCTGGACTAGCGGGGACGGAGACCCAGTACTTC
CASSLTPGLAGTETQYF
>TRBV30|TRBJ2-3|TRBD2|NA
TGTGCCTGGAGTGTAGGTAGCGGGGGGGCCGTAGATACGCAGTATTTT
CAWSVGSGGAVDTQYF
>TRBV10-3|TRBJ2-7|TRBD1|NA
TGTGCCATCAGTGAGGGACAGGGGATCACCTACGAGCAGTACTTC
CAISEGQGITYEQYF
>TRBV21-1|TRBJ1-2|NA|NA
TGTGCCAGCAGCCGACAGGGGAGCTATGGCTACACCTTC
CASSRQGSYGYTF
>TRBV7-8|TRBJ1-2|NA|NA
TGTGCCAGCAGCTTAGTCTTAACACCTAACTATGGCTACACCTTC
CASSLVLTPNYGYTF
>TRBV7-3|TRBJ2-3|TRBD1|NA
TGTGCCAGCAGCTTGGGACAGGGAATGGCAGATACGCAGTATTTT
CASSLGQGMADTQYF
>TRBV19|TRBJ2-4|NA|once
TGTGCCAGTAGTATAGGGGCAGAAAGCAAAAACATTCAGTACTTC
CASSIGAESKNIQYF
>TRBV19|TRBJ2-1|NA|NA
TGTGCCAGTAGTGTTCTGAGGGCCTTTATCTATGAGCAGTTCTTC
CASSVLRAFIYEQFF
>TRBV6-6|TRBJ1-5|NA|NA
TGTGCCAGCAGTTACGTGGAGAGCAATCAGCCCCAGCATTTT
CASSYVESNQPQHF
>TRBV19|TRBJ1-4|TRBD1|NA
TGTGCCAGTCGCACAGTAGGGACAGTAAATGAAAAACTGTTTTTT
CASRTVGTVNEKLFF
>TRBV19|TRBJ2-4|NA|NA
TGTGCCAGTCGCAGGAAAAACATTCAGTACTTC
CASRRKNIQYF
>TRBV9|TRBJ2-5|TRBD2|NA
TGTGCCAGCACCAAAACTAGCGGGCTAGGGGAGACCCAGTACTTC
CASTKTSGLGETQYF
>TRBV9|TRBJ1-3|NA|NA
TGTGCCAGCAGCGTCGGGGGTCTCTCTGGAAACACCATATATTTT
CASSVGGLSGNTIYF
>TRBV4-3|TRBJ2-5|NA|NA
TGCGCCAGCAGCCAGGACGTACAGGGTTTCCAAGAGACCCAGTACTTC
CASSQDVQGFQETQYF
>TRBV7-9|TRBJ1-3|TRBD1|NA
TGTGCCAGCAGCTTAGGGGGACAGGGCGCCCCCCCAGATTTT
CASSLGGQGAPPDF
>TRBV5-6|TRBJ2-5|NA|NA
TGTGCCAGCAGCCGCACTAGTCTAGGTTGGCAGACCCAGTACTTC
CASSRTSLGWQTQYF
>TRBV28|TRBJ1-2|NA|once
TGTGCCAGCAGTTTAACAGGGAACTATGGCTACACCTTC
CASSLTGNYGYTF
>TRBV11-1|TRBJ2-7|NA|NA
TGTGCCAGCAGCCTCAGCAGGTACGAGCAGTACTTC
CASSLSRYEQYF
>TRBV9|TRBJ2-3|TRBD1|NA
TGTGCCAGCAGCGTAGAGGACAGGCGCACAGATACGCAGTATTTT
CASSVEDRRTDTQYF
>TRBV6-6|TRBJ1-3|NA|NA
TGTGCCAGCAGTACGGGGGGAAACACCATATATTTT
CASSTGGNTIYF
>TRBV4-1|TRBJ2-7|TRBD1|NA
TGCGCCAGCAGCCAAGAAGCACAGGGGGCGCCCGAGCAGTACTTC
CASSQEAQGAPEQYF